Shown below are 11 T cell receptor beta chains from a single sample sequenced in a study of blood T cell repertoires in COVID-19. Using immunoSEQ multiplex PCR, the repertoire was profiled, and TCRdb retains in-frame clones only, with some absent. The table records about 200,000 clones, more than 70% of them present only once. Input material: peripheral blood. The receptors derive from a human donor in a cohort sampled during active COVID-19.

The rearrangement links TRBV6-5 to TRBJ2-7; 9 positions agree with TRBD1. V lost 6 bases, J lost 4 bases, and 7 bases stayed unmatched. The CDR3 runs 14 residues. From germline, CDR1 is MNHEY and CDR2 SVGAGI. For the CDR3, the DNA is TGTGCCAGCAGGACCACAGGGGGCGGGTACGAGCAGTACTTC. This gives the protein CASRTTGGGYEQYF.

This clone was seen once. At one end the junction does not follow the germline gene, possibly because of a read error. V usage is TRBV7-2 and J usage is TRBJ2-3; 9 bases are shared with TRBD2. The CDR3 runs 16 residues. Germline CDR1 reads SGHTA; CDR2 reads FQGNSA. The CDR3 region has the DNA TGTGTCAGCAGATCAAGTCCTGCGGGAGGGACAGATACGCAGTATTTT. Protein product: CVSRSSPAGGTDTQYF.

The CDR3: CASSPELAGVETQYF. The DNA of the CDR3 is TGTGCCAGCAGCCCAGAACTAGCGGGGGTGGAGACCCAGTACTTC. V is TRBV9 and J is TRBJ2-5; 11 bases align to TRBD2. The junction had 7 bases not matched to a gene; V was cut back by 4 bases and J by 5 bases. CDR1 SGDLS and CDR2 YYNGEE come from the germline V gene. This CDR3 has 15 residues.

The chain links TRBV7-9 to TRBJ2-2; D call uncertain. Trimming stripped 7 bases from V and 4 bases from J, with 10 bases between. The CDR3 extends over 13 amino acids. Germline loops: CDR1 SEHNR, CDR2 FQNEAQ (reference sequence). The CDR3 nucleotides are TGTGCCAGCACCCCCTGGAGCACCGGGGAGCTGTTTTTT. As protein: CASTPWSTGELFF.

This CDR3 reads CASSQETPGGPAGDTQYF. CDR3 nucleotides: TGCGCCAGCAGCCAAGAGACCCCGGGAGGGCCGGCGGGAGATACGCAGTATTTT. The chain couples TRBV4-3 to TRBJ2-3; 8 bases align to TRBD2. The CDR3 loop spans 18 amino acids. From germline, CDR1 is LGHNA and CDR2 YSLEER. J gave up 5 bases and V 0 bases, and 13 bases lay outside the gene matches.

The chain is built from TRBV9 and TRBJ2-7; the match to TRBD2 covers 11 bases. The CDR3 covers 18 residues. Losses at the gene ends were 3 bases for V and 5 bases for J; bases not matched to a gene: 16. Germline V gene data show CDR1 as SGDLS and CDR2 as YYNGEE. The CDR3 region has the DNA TGTGCCAGCAGCGCTCGAGGGGTCCCACTAGCGGGAGTACACGAGCAGTACTTC. Amino acid sequence: CASSARGVPLAGVHEQYF. The whole variable domain, filled in from reference TRBV9 and TRBJ2-7, reads DSGVTQTPKHLITATGQRVTLRCSPRSGDLSVYWYQQSLDQGLQFLIQYYNGEERAKGNILERFSAQQFPDLHSELNLSSLELGDSALYFCASSARGVPLAGVHEQYFGPGTRLTVT.

V is TRBV9 and J is TRBJ1-2, with D possibly matching TRBD1 (5 bases). Germline CDR1 is SGDLS and CDR2 is YYNGEE. The CDR3 spans 12 residues. V lost 5 bases and J lost 6, with 11 bases in between. DNA for the CDR3: TGTGCCAGCAGGGGGACTATGAATGGCTACACCTTC. This sequence encodes CASRGTMNGYTF.

CDR3 nucleotides: TGTGCCAGCAGTTACATCTTAGCTTCTCATCAGCCCCAGCATTTT. Translated, it gives CASSYILASHQPQHF. The J gene is TRBJ1-5, the V gene TRBV6-2 or TRBV6-3; D uncertain. The CDR3 sequence is 15 residues long. Trimming stripped 2 bases from V and 5 bases from J, with 13 bases between. Germline CDR1 reads MNHEY; CDR2 reads SVGEGT.

The chain has TRBV5-1 and TRBJ1-3, with TRBD1 matching over 7 bases. Germline V gene sequence: CDR1 SGHRS, CDR2 YFSETQ. The CDR3 is made up of 17 amino acids. After removal of 1 base from V and 0 bases from J, the junction contained 7 bases not matched to a gene. The CDR3 sequence is CASSLSGQSISGNTIYF. The DNA of the CDR3 is TGCGCCAGCAGCTTGTCGGGACAGTCGATCTCTGGAAACACCATATATTTT.

The chain employs TRBV9 and TRBJ2-3, with 11 bases aligning to TRBD2. V trimming: 4 bases; J trimming: 0 bases; junction bases outside the gene matches: 4. Per germline, CDR1 SGDLS and CDR2 YYNGEE. This CDR3 is built from 16 residues. The CDR3, as DNA: TGTGCCAGCAGCCCCCGACTAGCGGGGAGCACAGATACGCAGTATTTT. Amino acids: CASSPRLAGSTDTQYF.

As for this clone: Distinct nucleotide sequences in the sample also encode this CDR3. This chain joins TRBV12-3 or TRBV12-4 and TRBJ1-1; possible D gene TRBD1, 5 bases. The CDR3 runs 12 residues. V lost 1 base, J lost 7 bases, and 7 bases lay in between. The CDR3 coding sequence is TGTGCCAGCAGTTTAGGCCAGGGTGAAGCTTTCTTT. Translated, it gives CASSLGQGEAFF.